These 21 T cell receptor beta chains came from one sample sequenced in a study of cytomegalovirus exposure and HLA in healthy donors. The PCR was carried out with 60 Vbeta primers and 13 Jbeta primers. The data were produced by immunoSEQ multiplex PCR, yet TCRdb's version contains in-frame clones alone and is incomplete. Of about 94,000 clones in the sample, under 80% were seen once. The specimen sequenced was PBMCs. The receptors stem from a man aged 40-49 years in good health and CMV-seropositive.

The chain's CDR3 is CASSGLPTPDTQYF. In DNA form, the CDR3 reads TGTGCCAGCAGTGGTCTACCCACGCCAGATACGCAGTATTTT. V is TRBV2 and J is TRBJ2-3; D ambiguous. V lost 4 bases and J 4 bases, leaving 12 bases between the germline ends. Germline V lookup: CDR1 SNHLY, CDR2 FYNNEI. This CDR3 contains 14 residues.

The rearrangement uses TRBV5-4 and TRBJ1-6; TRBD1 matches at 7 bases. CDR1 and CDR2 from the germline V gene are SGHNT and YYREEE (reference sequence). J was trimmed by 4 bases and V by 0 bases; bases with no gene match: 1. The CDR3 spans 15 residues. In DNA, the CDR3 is TGTGCCAGCAGCTTGGGGGGACAGTATAATTCACCCCTCCACTTT. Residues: CASSLGGQYNSPLHF.

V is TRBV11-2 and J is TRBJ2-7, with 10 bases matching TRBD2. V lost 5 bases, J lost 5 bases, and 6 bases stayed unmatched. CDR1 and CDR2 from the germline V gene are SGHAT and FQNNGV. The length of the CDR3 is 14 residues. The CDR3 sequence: CASSPGTSVHEQYF. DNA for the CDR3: TGTGCCAGCAGCCCCGGGACTAGCGTCCACGAGCAGTACTTC.

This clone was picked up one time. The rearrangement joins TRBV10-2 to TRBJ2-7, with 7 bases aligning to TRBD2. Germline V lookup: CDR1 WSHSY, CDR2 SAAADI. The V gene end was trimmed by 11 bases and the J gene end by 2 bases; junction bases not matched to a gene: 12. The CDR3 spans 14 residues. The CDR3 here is CAGQSGTGPYEQYF. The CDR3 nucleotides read TGCGCCGGTCAAAGCGGGACGGGCCCCTACGAGCAGTACTTC.

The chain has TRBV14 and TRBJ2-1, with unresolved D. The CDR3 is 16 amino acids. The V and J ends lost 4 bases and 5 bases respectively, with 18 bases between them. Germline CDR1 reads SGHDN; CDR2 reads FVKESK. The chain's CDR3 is CASSLITEPLNNEQFF. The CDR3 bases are TGTGCCAGCAGCCTCATTACTGAGCCCCTAAACAATGAGCAGTTCTTC.

Here the CDR3 reads CASSSPRRAGRETQYF. The CDR3 DNA reads TGTGCCAGCAGTTCTCCTAGGCGGGCGGGCCGCGAGACCCAGTACTTC. V gene TRBV28 combines with J gene TRBJ2-5; D may be TRBD2 (5 bases). The germline V gene has CDR1 MDHEN and CDR2 SYDVKM. The V end lost 4 bases, the J end lost 5 bases, and 20 bases lay between the germline ends. This CDR3 contains 16 residues.

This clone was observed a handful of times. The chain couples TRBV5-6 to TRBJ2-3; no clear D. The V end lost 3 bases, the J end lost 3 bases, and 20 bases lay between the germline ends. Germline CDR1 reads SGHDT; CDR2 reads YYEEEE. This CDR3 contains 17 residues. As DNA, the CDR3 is TGTGCCAGCAGCTCGGGTGGTTGGCCTGGAATGACAGATACGCAGTATTTT. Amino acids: CASSSGGWPGMTDTQYF.

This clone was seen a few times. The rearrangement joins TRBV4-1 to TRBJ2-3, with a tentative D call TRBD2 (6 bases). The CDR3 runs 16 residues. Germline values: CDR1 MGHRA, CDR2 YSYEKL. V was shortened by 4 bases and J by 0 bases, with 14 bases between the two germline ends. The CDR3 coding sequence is TGCGCCAGCAGCCTTTGGACTATCACTAGCACAGATACGCAGTATTTT. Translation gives CASSLWTITSTDTQYF.

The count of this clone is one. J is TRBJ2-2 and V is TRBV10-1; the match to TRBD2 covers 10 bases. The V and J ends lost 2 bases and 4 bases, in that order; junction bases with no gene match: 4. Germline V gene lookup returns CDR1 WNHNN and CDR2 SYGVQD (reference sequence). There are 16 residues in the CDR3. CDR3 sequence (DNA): TGCGCCAGCAGTGAGCAGCGGGGGGGCTCCACCGGGGAGCTGTTTTTT. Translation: CASSEQRGGSTGELFF.

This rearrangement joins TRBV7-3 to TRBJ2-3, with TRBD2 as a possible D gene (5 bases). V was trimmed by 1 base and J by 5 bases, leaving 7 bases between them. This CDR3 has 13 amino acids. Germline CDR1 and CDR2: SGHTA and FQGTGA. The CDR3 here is CASSLSRGDTQYF. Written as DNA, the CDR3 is TGTGCCAGCAGCTTAAGTCGGGGAGATACGCAGTATTTT.

This CDR3 reads CASSPPHRGLRTEAFF. CDR3 nucleotide sequence: TGTGCCAGCAGTCCACCCCACAGGGGGTTGAGAACTGAAGCTTTCTTT. This rearrangement joins TRBV27 to TRBJ1-1, with 8 positions matching TRBD1. The CDR3 is made up of 16 amino acids. V trimming: 5 bases; J trimming: 5 bases; junction bases outside the gene matches: 13. CDR1 and CDR2 from the germline V gene are MNHEY and SMNVEV (reference sequence).

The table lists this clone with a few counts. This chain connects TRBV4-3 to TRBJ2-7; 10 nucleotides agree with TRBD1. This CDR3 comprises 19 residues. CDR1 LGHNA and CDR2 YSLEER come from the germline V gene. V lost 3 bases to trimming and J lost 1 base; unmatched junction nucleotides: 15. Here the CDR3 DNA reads TGCGCCAGCAGCCAGGTGAAGAACGACAGGGGGCGCCGTTCCTACGAGCAGTACTTC. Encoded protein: CASSQVKNDRGRRSYEQYF.

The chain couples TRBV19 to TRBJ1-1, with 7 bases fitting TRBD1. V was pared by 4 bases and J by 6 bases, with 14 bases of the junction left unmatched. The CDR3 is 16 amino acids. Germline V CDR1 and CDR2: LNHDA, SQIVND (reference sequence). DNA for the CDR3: TGTGCCAGTAGTAGTCAAGCCCGGACAGGTTTGGCTGAAGCTTTCTTT. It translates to CASSSQARTGLAEAFF.

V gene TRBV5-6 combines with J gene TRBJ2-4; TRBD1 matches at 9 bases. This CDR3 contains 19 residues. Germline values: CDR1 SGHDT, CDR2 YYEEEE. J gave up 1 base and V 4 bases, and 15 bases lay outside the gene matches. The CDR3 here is CASSHPPGTGIQAKNIQYF. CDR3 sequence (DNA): TGTGCCAGCAGCCACCCACCCGGGACAGGGATTCAGGCCAAAAACATTCAGTACTTC. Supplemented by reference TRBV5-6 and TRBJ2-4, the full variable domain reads DAGVTQSPTHLIKTRGQQVTLRCSPKSGHDTVSWYQQALGQGPQFIFQYYEEEERQRGNFPDRFSGHQFPNYSSELNVNALLLGDSALYLCASSHPPGTGIQAKNIQYFGAGTRLSVL.

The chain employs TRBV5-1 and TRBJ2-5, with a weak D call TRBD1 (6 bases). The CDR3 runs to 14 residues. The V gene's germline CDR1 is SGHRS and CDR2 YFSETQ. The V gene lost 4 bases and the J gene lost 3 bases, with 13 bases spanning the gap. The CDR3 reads CASSKMTGEETQYF. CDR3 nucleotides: TGCGCCAGCAGCAAGATGACAGGTGAAGAGACCCAGTACTTC.

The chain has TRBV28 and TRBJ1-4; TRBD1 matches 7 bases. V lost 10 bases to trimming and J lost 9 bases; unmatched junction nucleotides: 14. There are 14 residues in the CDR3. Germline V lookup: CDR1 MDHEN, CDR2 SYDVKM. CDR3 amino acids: CAIKMGSGGQKLFF. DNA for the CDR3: TGTGCCATCAAGATGGGGTCAGGGGGTCAAAAACTGTTTTTT.

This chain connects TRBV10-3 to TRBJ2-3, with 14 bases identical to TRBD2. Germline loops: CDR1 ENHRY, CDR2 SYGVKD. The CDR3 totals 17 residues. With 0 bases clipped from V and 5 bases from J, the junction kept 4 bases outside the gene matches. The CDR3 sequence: CAISESFGTSGGDTQYF. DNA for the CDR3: TGTGCCATCAGTGAGTCTTTCGGGACTAGCGGGGGAGATACGCAGTATTTT.

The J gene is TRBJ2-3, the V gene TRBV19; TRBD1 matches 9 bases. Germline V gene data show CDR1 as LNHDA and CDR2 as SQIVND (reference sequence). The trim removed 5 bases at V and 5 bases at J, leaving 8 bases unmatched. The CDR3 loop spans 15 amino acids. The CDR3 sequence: CASSAPGQGRDTQYF. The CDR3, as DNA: TGTGCCAGTAGTGCTCCCGGACAGGGGAGAGATACGCAGTATTTT.

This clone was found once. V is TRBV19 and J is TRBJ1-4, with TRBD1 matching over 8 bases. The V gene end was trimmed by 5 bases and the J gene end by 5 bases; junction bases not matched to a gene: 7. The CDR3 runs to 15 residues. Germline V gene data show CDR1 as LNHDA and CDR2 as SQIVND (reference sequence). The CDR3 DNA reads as TGTGCCAGTAGTGAATTCCGGGACAGGAATGAAAAACTGTTTTTT. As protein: CASSEFRDRNEKLFF. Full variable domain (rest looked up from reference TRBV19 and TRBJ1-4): DGGITQSPKYLFRKEGQNVTLSCEQNLNHDAMYWYRQDPGQGLRLIYYSQIVNDFQKGDIAEGYSVSREKKESFPLTVTSAQKNPTAFYLCASSEFRDRNEKLFFGSGTQLSVL.

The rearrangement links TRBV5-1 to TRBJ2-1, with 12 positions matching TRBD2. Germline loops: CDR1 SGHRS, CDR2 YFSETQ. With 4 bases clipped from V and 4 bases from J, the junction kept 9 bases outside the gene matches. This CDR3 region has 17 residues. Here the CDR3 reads CASSPSNLAGGYNEQFF. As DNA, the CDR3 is TGCGCCAGCAGCCCCTCAAACCTAGCGGGAGGGTACAATGAGCAGTTCTTC.

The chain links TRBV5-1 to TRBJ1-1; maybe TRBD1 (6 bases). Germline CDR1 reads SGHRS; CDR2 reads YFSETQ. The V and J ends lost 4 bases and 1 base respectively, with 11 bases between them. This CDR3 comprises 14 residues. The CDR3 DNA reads TGCGCCAGCAGCCCGGGACATGGGAACACTGAAGCTTTCTTT. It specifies CASSPGHGNTEAFF.